This TCR beta chain comes out of a study of cytomegalovirus exposure and HLA in healthy donors. On the study more broadly: Inside one of the first data releases sat about 85 million unique TCRs taken from HLA-typed donors.

Study-wide results and caveats: Specificity for CMV antigens was confirmed in vitro for a few of the CMV-associated chains. In a later analysis, at a false discovery rate of 0.05, about 17,000 TCR beta sequences matched HLA alleles. Being productive about 90% or about 30% of the time was typical of most TCR beta V segments in an earlier analysis.

In the case of this clone: Its antigen is currently unknown.

The J segment lost 6 bases and the V segment lost 6 bases, leaving 7 bases of the junction unmatched. The CDR3 is made up of 15 amino acids. The germline gives CDR1 SNHLY, CDR2 FYNNEI. Primers for the PCR totalled 60 Vbeta and 13 Jbeta. Method: immunoSEQ multiplex PCR; TCRdb's copy keeps in-frame clones and lacks some. The sample records over 200,000 clones, around 73% being singletons. The chain links TRBV2 to TRBJ2-3; 12 positions agree with TRBD2. The sample consisted of PBMCs. This receptor was identified in a male donor in good health and CMV-seronegative. CDR3: CASRPRTSGMDTQYF. The CDR3, as DNA: TGTGCCAGCAGACCACGGACTAGCGGGATGGATACGCAGTATTTT.